This T cell receptor beta chain was sequenced for a study of T cell responses to AZD1222 COVID-19 vaccine. The study, taken as a whole, reports: Among spike-specific TCRs, nearly half reportedly target unmutated variant regions. Donors were chiefly white British, with a greater number of females, and clonal diversity was perhaps underestimated.

Points on this clone: Antigen specificity is unknown.

The germline CDR1 and CDR2 sequences are SGHRS and YFSETQ. The ends were cut back, 0 bases at V and 4 bases at J, with 8 bases in the middle. The CDR3 totals 14 residues. The table came from immunoSEQ multiplex PCR; TCRdb's copy has only in-frame clones and leaves some out. The top ten clones hold about 7% of a sample with around 88,000 clones, about nine tenths of them seen once. The V gene is TRBV5-1, the J gene TRBJ2-1, with D possibly TRBD2 on 5 matching bases. The sample was peripheral blood, taken on day 0 of AZD1222 vaccination. The receptor was derived from an adult in good health. The CDR3 here is CASSLGGEYNEQFF. The CDR3 bases are TGCGCCAGCAGCTTGGGGGGAGAGTACAATGAGCAGTTCTTC.